Listed here is a single TCR beta chain. Its matching antigen is unknown. The germline V gene has CDR1 SNHLY and CDR2 FYNNEI. V gave up 4 bases and J gave up 7 bases; unmatched junction bases: 11. The CDR3 is 16 amino acids. These data come from a study of T cell responses to AZD1222 COVID-19 vaccine. General study results and limits: Spike-specific TCR breadth and depth grew following two AZD1222 doses. AZD1222 recipients seropositive at baseline numbered only 5 to 7. Nearly half of spike-specific TCRs reportedly go after variant regions that carry no mutations.

Sequenced by immunoSEQ multiplex PCR; TCRdb stores in-frame clones only, minus some. The sample yields roughly 120,000 clones, more than 75% seen once. This chain uses TRBV2 with TRBJ1-3; TRBD1 agrees at 9 bases. The TCR was taken from an adult in good health. The sequences come from peripheral blood, collected on day 0 of AZD1222 vaccination. CDR3 loop: CASSGDRGGAWNTIYF. CDR3 in DNA: TGTGCCAGCAGTGGCGACAGGGGGGGAGCTTGGAACACCATATATTTT.